The rows below give T cell receptor beta chains drawn from one sample of a study of blood T cell repertoires in COVID-19. Using immunoSEQ multiplex PCR, the repertoire was profiled, and TCRdb retains in-frame clones only, with some absent. This table holds 130,000 or so clones, 80% to 90% found once. Source material: peripheral blood. The receptor set was obtained from a woman in her forties or fifties with acute or convalescent COVID-19. Both conserved end residues are part of each CDR3. D genes are given only for firm matches. Some rows have no size entry. The others give once, few or many, or a class for an expanded clone.

J gene	D gene	clone size	V gene	CDR3 DNA	CDR3 protein
TRBJ2-1	TRBD2	few	TRBV11-2	TGTGCCAGCACCGGGACTAGCGGGAGCTACAATGAGCAGTTCTTC	CASTGTSGSYNEQFF
TRBJ1-1	.	.	TRBV18	TGTGCCAGCTCACCAAGTCAGGGTGTGAACACTGAAGCTTTCTTT	CASSPSQGVNTEAFF
TRBJ2-1	TRBD2	.	TRBV5-4	TGTGCCAGCAGCATCTCGGCTAGCGGGCCCTACAATGAGCAGTTCTTC	CASSISASGPYNEQFF
TRBJ2-3	TRBD2	.	TRBV5-4	TGTGCCAGCAGCTGGGGGACTAAGGGAGGCAGAGATACGCAGTATTTT	CASSWGTKGGRDTQYF
TRBJ1-1	TRBD1	.	TRBV19	TGTGCCAGTGGGACAGGGGGGGTAGGCACTGAAGCTTTCTTT	CASGTGGVGTEAFF
TRBJ2-2	TRBD1	once	TRBV7-7	TGTGCCGTAACCGGGACAGAACGTCGCACCGGGGAGCTGTTTTTT	CAVTGTERRTGELFF
TRBJ2-7	TRBD2	.	TRBV5-1	TGCGCCAGCAGCCTAGGACAACTAGCGGGATCCTACGAGCAGTACTTC	CASSLGQLAGSYEQYF
TRBJ2-2	TRBD1	once	TRBV7-8	TGTGCCAGCAGCCACAAGGGGGCGATCGCGAACACCGGGGAGCTGTTTTTT	CASSHKGAIANTGELFF
TRBJ1-5	.	.	TRBV18	TGTGCCAGCTCACCGCGGGTCGAAAGCAGGACGAATCAGCCCCAGCATTTT	CASSPRVESRTNQPQHF
TRBJ1-2	.	.	TRBV24-1	TGTGCCACCAGTGCCGGGTCTGGCTACACCTTC	CATSAGSGYTF
TRBJ2-5	.	.	TRBV11-3	TGTGCCAGCAGCCGCTGGCGGGGCCGCTCCGATCGCGAAGAACAAGAGACCCAGTACTTC	CASSRWRGRSDREEQETQYF
TRBJ2-3	.	once	TRBV6-2/TRBV6-3	TGTGCCAGCAGTTACTCGCACGCGGATACGCAGTATTTT	CASSYSHADTQYF
TRBJ1-3	.	.	TRBV10-3	TGTGCCATCACCCCAGACTCTGGAAACACCATATATTTT	CAITPDSGNTIYF
TRBJ2-7	.	.	TRBV29-1	TGCAGCGTTGTAACAGGGAACTACTACGAGCAGTACTTC	CSVVTGNYYEQYF
TRBJ1-2	TRBD1	.	TRBV4-1	TGCGCCAGCAGCCAAGCGGACAGGGCCAACTATGGCTACACCTTC	CASSQADRANYGYTF
TRBJ1-2	TRBD1	few	TRBV5-6	TGTGCCAGCAGCTTGTACGCAGGGGGCACCTATGGCTACACCTTC	CASSLYAGGTYGYTF
TRBJ1-2	TRBD1	few	TRBV5-1	TGCGCCAGCAGCCCGGAGGGACAGTCAGTCTATGGCTACACCTTC	CASSPEGQSVYGYTF
TRBJ2-3	TRBD1	.	TRBV5-1	TGCGCCAGCAGCTCCGGACAGGGATCCCCTCACACAGATACGCAGTATTTT	CASSSGQGSPHTDTQYF
TRBJ1-6	.	.	TRBV27	TGTGCCAGCAGAACTTTACGGAGGACGTCAAATTCACCCCTCCACTTT	CASRTLRRTSNSPLHF
TRBJ2-7	TRBD2	.	TRBV7-2	TGTGCCAGCAGACAAGGACTAGCGGGAGGGCCTACCTACTACGAGCAGTACTTC	CASRQGLAGGPTYYEQYF
TRBJ1-2	TRBD1	.	TRBV7-2	TGTGCCAGCAGCTTAAATCGACAGGGAAGCTATGGCTACACCTTC	CASSLNRQGSYGYTF
TRBJ2-5	.	.	TRBV19	TGTGCCAGTACAGGGATAGGGACCCAGTACTTC	CASTGIGTQYF
TRBJ2-3	TRBD2	.	TRBV10-3	TGTGCCATCAGTGAGTCGGGCGGGGGGGCGAATACGCAGTATTTT	CAISESGGGANTQYF
TRBJ1-4	.	few	TRBV18	TGTGCCAGCTCACCTAACAGGGATGAAAAACTGTTTTTT	CASSPNRDEKLFF
TRBJ2-7	TRBD2	.	TRBV7-2	TGTGCCAGCAGCTTAGAGCGGGGGGGTTCCGAGCAGTACTTC	CASSLERGGSEQYF
TRBJ2-3	TRBD1	few	TRBV6-1	TGTGCCAGCAGTGAAGGGACAGGAGATACGCAGTATTTT	CASSEGTGDTQYF
TRBJ2-5	TRBD2	.	TRBV11-3	TGTGCCAGCAGCTTAGATTCGCGGGGGGGCCTCGAGACCCAGTACTTC	CASSLDSRGGLETQYF
TRBJ2-7	.	.	TRBV9	TGTGCCAGCAGCCCCGGAGGGGTCGAGCAGTACTTC	CASSPGGVEQYF
TRBJ2-2	TRBD1	.	TRBV7-9	TGTGCCAGCAGTTCCGGGACAGGGGGTGACACCGGGGAGCTGTTTTTT	CASSSGTGGDTGELFF
TRBJ1-5	TRBD1	.	TRBV7-9	TGTGCCAGCAGCAATTCGGGACAGGGGAATCAGCCCCAGCATTTT	CASSNSGQGNQPQHF
TRBJ2-7	TRBD1	.	TRBV7-3	TGTGCCAGCAGCTCTACGGGGTTGGGACAGGATTACGAGCAGTACTTC	CASSSTGLGQDYEQYF
TRBJ1-1	.	.	TRBV12-3/TRBV12-4	TGTGCCAGCAGGATACTGGGGGGCACTGAAGCTTTCTTT	CASRILGGTEAFF
TRBJ1-1	TRBD1	.	TRBV11-2	TGTGCCAGCAGCTTAACAGGGGGCACTGAAGCTTTCTTT	CASSLTGGTEAFF
TRBJ2-7	.	.	TRBV7-2	TGTGCCAGCAGCTTAGACTTTATGGGGCCGGGACTCTCTCCCGAGCAGTACTTC	CASSLDFMGPGLSPEQYF
TRBJ1-2	.	.	TRBV5-1	TGCGCCAGCAGCCCCCTATTCTATGGCTACACCTTC	CASSPLFYGYTF
TRBJ1-2	TRBD1	once	TRBV7-9	TGTGCCAGCAGCCTCGGACCAACAGGGGGTGTTAGCACCTTC	CASSLGPTGGVSTF
TRBJ2-1	.	.	TRBV19	TGTGCCAGTAGGGAGGGGGCGAGATATGAGCAGTTCTTC	CASREGARYEQFF
TRBJ1-6	TRBD1	once	TRBV5-1	TGCGCCAGCAGCTTCGCACAGGGGGCGGAAAATTCACCCCTCCACTTT	CASSFAQGAENSPLHF
TRBJ1-6	TRBD1	.	TRBV3-1/TRBV3-2	TGTGCCAGCAGCCCCGGACAGGAGAGTAATTCACCCCTCCACTTT	CASSPGQESNSPLHF
TRBJ1-2	.	.	TRBV3-1/TRBV3-2	TGTGCCAGCAGCCAAGTCACATATGGCTACACCTTC	CASSQVTYGYTF
TRBJ1-1	TRBD1	.	TRBV7-8	TGTGCCAGCAGCTTAAATGGGAGATTAGACAGGGGGCTGAACACTGAAGCTTTCTTT	CASSLNGRLDRGLNTEAFF